The clone carrying this TCR beta chain was recorded only once. This sample was included in a study of OX40 agonist ivuxolimab in advanced cancers. Whole-study context: Hepatocellular carcinoma, melanoma, renal cell or head and neck cancer occurred in dose-escalation patients.

Germline V gene data show CDR1 as SGHDT and CDR2 as YYEEEE. The germline V and J ends were trimmed by 4 bases and 1 base, with 11 bases remaining between them. The CDR3 sequence is 15 residues long. Profiling relied on immunoSEQ multiplex PCR, and the TCRdb table lists in-frame clones only, not all of them. The sample has some 67,000 clones, roughly 82% seen once. The chain links TRBV5-6 to TRBJ2-2, with D uncertain. The clonotype originates from an adult with an advanced solid tumor such as melanoma, head and neck, liver or kidney cancer. The sample was CD4+ or CD8+ T cells sorted from blood, taken in a trial of the OX40 agonist ivuxolimab. The CDR3 loop is CASSLDHRNTGELFF. The DNA of the CDR3 is TGTGCCAGCAGCCTCGATCACAGGAACACCGGGGAGCTGTTTTTT. Full variable domain (outside the CDR3, taken from reference TRBV5-6 and TRBJ2-2): DAGVTQSPTHLIKTRGQQVTLRCSPKSGHDTVSWYQQALGQGPQFIFQYYEEEERQRGNFPDRFSGHQFPNYSSELNVNALLLGDSALYLCASSLDHRNTGELFFGEGSRLTVL.